The present T cell receptor beta chain was sequenced within a study of somatic mutations in cytotoxic T cells in rheumatoid arthritis. Healthy controls were blood donors with median age about 50 years (range roughly 21-75) and 45% to 70% female. Regarding this clone: Its cognate antigen is unknown.

V gave up 5 bases and J gave up 0 bases, with 13 bases separating them. The V gene's germline CDR1 is MNHEY and CDR2 SMNVEV (reference sequence). The CDR3 runs 15 residues. Findings of the study overall: The antigen targets of the expanded CD8+ clones lacked identification.

Produced via immunoSEQ multiplex PCR; TCRdb's table is partial and in-frame only. Among tens of thousands of clones listed, about 82% were seen once. The chain links TRBV27 to TRBJ1-1; TRBD1 is a possible D gene (6 bases). The sequencing sample was made of CD8+ T cells sorted from blood. The receptor's source is a woman aged 45-60 years in good health. The DNA for the CDR3 is TGTGCCAGCAGTGGGCTGACAGGTCTGAACACTGAAGCTTTCTTT. Encoded protein: CASSGLTGLNTEAFF.